A selection of T cell receptor beta chains follows, all from one sample in a study of cytomegalovirus exposure and HLA in healthy donors. Repertoires were generated with immunoSEQ multiplex PCR, while TCRdb's copy carries only in-frame clones and drops some. The repertoire holds 130,000 to 150,000 clones, 87% seen once, with 4.5% in the top ten. The specimen sequenced was PBMCs. The origin of the receptors is a man between 18 and 29 years old in good health and CMV-seropositive. The CDR3 runs from the conserved cysteine through the conserved F or W. A D gene is named only where the DNA matches it firmly. Rows may omit the clone size; those that give it use once, few, many or a size class.

d_call	clone_size	v_call	j_call	cdr3_aa	cdr3_nt
-	-	TRBV6-1	TRBJ1-1	CASSEWTTYEAFF	TGTGCCAGCAGTGAGTGGACAACTTATGAAGCTTTCTTT
-	-	TRBV9	TRBJ2-1	CASSVASASNEQFF	TGTGCCAGCAGCGTAGCTTCGGCTAGCAATGAGCAGTTCTTC
-	-	TRBV6-6	TRBJ2-7	CASSPVPRSSYEQYF	TGTGCCAGCAGCCCAGTCCCTAGGAGCTCCTACGAGCAGTACTTC
TRBD1	-	TRBV4-1	TRBJ1-1	CASSQQTGTEAFF	TGCGCCAGCAGCCAACAGACAGGGACTGAAGCTTTCTTT
-	once	TRBV7-2	TRBJ2-5	CASSLERAGGTQYF	TGTGCCAGCAGCTTAGAAAGGGCCGGGGGGACCCAGTACTTC
TRBD1	-	TRBV7-3	TRBJ2-7	CASSPSTGYGEQYF	TGTGCCAGCTCACCTTCGACAGGGTATGGCGAGCAGTACTTC
TRBD2	-	TRBV19	TRBJ2-1	CASRLAGESNEQFF	TGTGCCAGTCGACTAGCGGGAGAATCGAATGAGCAGTTCTTC
TRBD2	-	TRBV7-6	TRBJ2-1	CASSSGLANEQFF	TGTGCCAGCAGCTCGGGACTAGCCAATGAGCAGTTCTTC
-	-	TRBV9	TRBJ2-5	CASSVGGLTQGETQYF	TGTGCCAGCAGCGTAGGAGGGTTAACCCAGGGGGAGACCCAGTACTTC
-	-	TRBV28	TRBJ2-7	CASSSPGHHSYEQYF	TGTGCCAGCAGTTCCCCGGGACACCACTCCTACGAGCAGTACTTC
TRBD1	once	TRBV30	TRBJ1-1	CAWKGQGATEAFF	TGTGCCTGGAAGGGACAGGGGGCAACTGAAGCTTTCTTT
TRBD2	-	TRBV28	TRBJ2-3	CASSPRTSGGADTQYF	TGTGCCAGCAGTCCCAGGACTAGCGGGGGGGCAGATACGCAGTATTTT
-	-	TRBV30	TRBJ1-6	CAWRRGEGISPLHF	TGTGCCTGGAGGCGAGGGGAGGGTATTTCACCCCTCCACTTT
TRBD2	-	TRBV30	TRBJ2-3	CAWGRLAGVTDTQYF	TGTGCCTGGGGACGTCTAGCGGGAGTCACAGATACGCAGTATTTT
TRBD1	-	TRBV6-5	TRBJ1-1	CASSKTGTGEAFF	TGTGCCAGCAGTAAAACCGGGACAGGAGAAGCTTTCTTT
-	-	TRBV7-9	TRBJ2-6	CARDGPGKSVGANVLTF	TGTGCCAGAGACGGCCCGGGGAAATCCGTAGGGGCCAACGTCCTGACTTTC
-	-	TRBV19	TRBJ1-5	CASSAGDQPQHF	TGTGCCAGTAGCGCAGGGGATCAGCCCCAGCATTTT
-	-	TRBV6-5	TRBJ2-1	CASSTTDYNEQFF	TGTGCCAGCAGTACGACAGACTACAATGAGCAGTTCTTC
TRBD2	-	TRBV5-1	TRBJ2-3	CASSQGGRSTDTQYF	TGCGCCAGCAGTCAGGGAGGGAGGAGCACAGATACGCAGTATTTT
TRBD1	-	TRBV5-5	TRBJ2-4	CASSLAGQQGDIQYF	TGTGCCAGCAGCTTGGCCGGGCAACAGGGGGACATTCAGTACTTC
-	-	TRBV4-1	TRBJ2-7	CASSQEGQGGSYEQYF	TGCGCCAGCAGCCAAGAAGGGCAGGGTGGATCCTACGAGCAGTACTTC
-	-	TRBV7-9	TRBJ2-7	CASSPPRDTLIRSSYEQYF	TGTGCCAGCAGCCCCCCCCGGGACACCTTGATACGGAGCTCCTACGAGCAGTACTTC
-	-	TRBV25-1	TRBJ2-7	CASSVALGAHEQYF	TGTGCCAGCAGTGTCGCGCTAGGGGCCCACGAGCAGTACTTC
TRBD1	-	TRBV28	TRBJ1-1	CASSLSTGGVSDTEAFF	TGTGCCAGCAGTTTATCGACAGGGGGCGTATCGGACACTGAAGCTTTCTTT
-	once	TRBV7-6	TRBJ1-1	CASSRTDGQQAFF	TGTGCCAGCAGCCGAACAGACGGACAGCAAGCTTTCTTT
-	few	TRBV6-5	TRBJ2-7	CASRAPPYEQYF	TGTGCCAGCAGGGCTCCTCCCTACGAGCAGTACTTC
-	-	TRBV11-3	TRBJ2-4	CASSLSEKNIQYF	TGTGCCAGCAGCTTAAGTGAGAAAAACATTCAGTACTTC
-	once	TRBV11-2	TRBJ1-2	CASSLDRLYGYTF	TGTGCCAGCAGCTTAGACAGACTATATGGCTACACCTTC
TRBD1	-	TRBV6-5	TRBJ1-1	CASSGGFTEAFF	TGTGCCAGCTCAGGGGGCTTCACTGAAGCTTTCTTT
TRBD1	once	TRBV5-4	TRBJ1-2	CASSAGTVELYGYTF	TGTGCCAGCAGCGCCGGGACAGTTGAACTCTATGGCTACACCTTC
-	-	TRBV18	TRBJ1-2	CASSPPVVQVPNF	TGTGCCAGCTCACCACCGGTTGTGCAGGTCCCAAACTTC
-	once	TRBV4-1	TRBJ2-1	CASSPRAGRPTEGEQFF	TGCGCCAGCAGTCCCCGGGCAGGGCGTCCAACAGAAGGTGAGCAGTTCTTC
-	once	TRBV5-1	TRBJ1-2	CASSPSSRRGYGYTF	TGCGCCAGCAGCCCGTCGAGCAGACGGGGTTATGGCTACACCTTC
-	-	TRBV29-1	TRBJ2-2	CSGQDGNTGELFF	TGCAGCGGACAGGACGGTAACACCGGGGAGCTGTTTTTT
TRBD1	-	TRBV6-1	TRBJ1-2	CATRQGGNYGYTF	TGTGCCACCAGACAGGGGGGCAACTATGGCTACACCTTC
-	-	TRBV18	TRBJ1-2	CASSPGAETNYGYTF	TGTGCCAGCTCACCAGGGGCCGAAACTAACTATGGCTACACCTTC
TRBD1	-	TRBV5-1	TRBJ2-7	CASSYYRGHEQYF	TGCGCCAGCAGCTATTACAGGGGCCACGAGCAGTACTTC
TRBD1	-	TRBV4-1	TRBJ1-3	CASSQDNAGGTGNTIYF	TGCGCCAGCAGCCAAGATAATGCAGGGGGGACTGGAAACACCATATATTTT
-	-	TRBV30	TRBJ2-7	CACSPSPSGKQYF	TGTGCCTGTTCCCCTTCGCCCTCGGGAAAGCAGTACTTC
-	few	TRBV9	TRBJ1-2	CASSVADGLHGYTF	TGTGCCAGCAGCGTAGCAGACGGACTCCATGGCTACACCTTC
-	-	TRBV7-9	TRBJ1-1	CASSGSSPEAFF	TGTGCCAGCAGCGGGAGTTCCCCCGAAGCTTTCTTT
TRBD1	-	TRBV7-3	TRBJ2-1	CASSLPDRGYNEQFF	TGTGCCAGCAGCTTGCCCGACAGGGGTTACAATGAGCAGTTCTTC